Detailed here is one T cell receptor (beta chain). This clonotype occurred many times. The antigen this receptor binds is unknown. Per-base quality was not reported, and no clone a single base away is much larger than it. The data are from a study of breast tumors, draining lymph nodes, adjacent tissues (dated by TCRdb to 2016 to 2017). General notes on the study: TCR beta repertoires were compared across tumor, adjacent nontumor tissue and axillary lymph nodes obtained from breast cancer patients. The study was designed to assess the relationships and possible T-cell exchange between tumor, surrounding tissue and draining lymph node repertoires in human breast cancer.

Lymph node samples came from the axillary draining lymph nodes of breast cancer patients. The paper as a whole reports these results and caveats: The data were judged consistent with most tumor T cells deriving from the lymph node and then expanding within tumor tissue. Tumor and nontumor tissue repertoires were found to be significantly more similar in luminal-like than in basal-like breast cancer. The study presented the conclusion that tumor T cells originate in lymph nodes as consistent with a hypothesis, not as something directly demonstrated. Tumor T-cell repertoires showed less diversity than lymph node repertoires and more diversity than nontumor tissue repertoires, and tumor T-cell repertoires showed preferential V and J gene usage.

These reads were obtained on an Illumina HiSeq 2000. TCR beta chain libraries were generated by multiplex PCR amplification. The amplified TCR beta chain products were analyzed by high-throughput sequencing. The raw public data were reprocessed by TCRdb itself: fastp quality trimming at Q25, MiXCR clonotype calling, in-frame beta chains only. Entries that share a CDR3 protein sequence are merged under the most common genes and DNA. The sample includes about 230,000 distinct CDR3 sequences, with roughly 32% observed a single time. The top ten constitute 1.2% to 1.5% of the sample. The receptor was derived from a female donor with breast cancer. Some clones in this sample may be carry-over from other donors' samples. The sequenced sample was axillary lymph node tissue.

The CDR3 amino acid sequence is: CASSFLSGTSIGEPQYF. The nucleotides are TGTGCCAGCAGCTTCCTTTCCGGGACTAGCATCGGGGAGCCCCAGTACTTC. The chain links TRBV7-8 with TRBJ2-5; 9 junctional bases match TRBD2. Unmatched junction bases come to 17, with V trimmed by 3 bases and J by 9 bases. The CDR3 runs 17 amino acids, cysteine and phenylalanine included. The DNA shown is the 51-base CDR3, in frame from base 1. CDR1 and CDR2 were assigned from the germline V gene as SGHVS and FQNEAQ. Full variable domain (CDR3 extended with the reference TRBV7-8 and TRBJ2-5 proteins): GAGVSQSPRYKVAKRGQDVALRCDPISGHVSLFWYQQALGQGPEFLTYFQNEAQLDKSGLPSDRFFAERPEGSVSTLKIQRTQQEDSAVYLCASSFLSGTSIGEPQYFGPGTRLLVL.